This T cell receptor (beta chain) was sequenced in a study of T cell responses to AZD1222 COVID-19 vaccine. Study-level points and caveats: Donor demographics were predominantly white British with a female majority; clonal diversity may be underestimated. Scientists sampled the repertoires only once the peak T cell response had passed.

In regard to this clone: Its antigen remains unknown.

Only in-frame clones appear in the TCRdb table, and some are missing; sequencing was by immunoSEQ multiplex PCR. The table includes tens of thousands of clones, about nine tenths detected once. V lost 2 bases and J 4 bases, leaving 8 bases between the germline ends. Germline-derived CDR1 and CDR2 are SQVTM and ANQGSEA. CDR3 size: 12 residues. The sequencing here drew on peripheral blood, taken 28 days after the second AZD1222 dose. V and J are TRBV29-1 and TRBJ1-2, with D unclear. This sequence was found in an adult who received the AZD1222 COVID-19 vaccine. The CDR3 DNA is TGCAGCGTTGAATACAGTTCCTATGGCTACACCTTC. Residues: CSVEYSSYGYTF.